These 21 T cell receptor beta chains were all obtained from the same sample, sequenced in a study of blood T cell repertoires in COVID-19. Sequencing used immunoSEQ multiplex PCR; TCRdb keeps in-frame clones, though not all of them. Found here are 310,000 or so clones, roughly 88% of them singletons; the top ten hold approximately 4%. The sample comprised peripheral blood. Receptors were obtained from a woman in her fifties or sixties with active or convalescent COVID-19.

This clone was picked up one time. This chain uses TRBV27 with TRBJ1-1; D possibly corresponds to TRBD1 (5 bases). V was cut by 5 bases and J by 3 bases, with 13 bases left in between. The CDR3 length is 14 residues. Germline V gene lookup returns CDR1 MNHEY and CDR2 SMNVEV (reference sequence). The CDR3 spells CASSTRGGHTEAFF. In DNA, the CDR3 is TGTGCCAGCAGTACCCGGGGGGGACACACTGAAGCTTTCTTT.

The chain uses TRBV11-2 and TRBJ1-2; the match to TRBD1 covers 7 bases. V lost 5 bases to trimming and J lost 2 bases; unmatched junction nucleotides: 20. Germline-derived CDR1 and CDR2 are SGHAT and FQNNGV. The CDR3 covers 19 residues. The CDR3 region has the DNA TGTGCCAGCAGCGATATCCGGGCCGGGAGACAGGGTCGGAACTATGGCTACACCTTC. Its protein product is CASSDIRAGRQGRNYGYTF.

In its sample, this clone was seen a few times. The genes are TRBV27 and TRBJ1-4, with TRBD1 matching 7 bases. Germline V gene sequence: CDR1 MNHEY, CDR2 SMNVEV (reference sequence). The CDR3 is made up of 16 amino acids. J gave up 2 bases and V 5 bases, and 8 bases lay outside the gene matches. The CDR3 nucleotides read TGTGCCAGCAGTCCACGACAGGGTCCCACTAATGAAAAACTGTTTTTT. It codes for CASSPRQGPTNEKLFF.

The chain is built from TRBV19 and TRBJ2-2; 7 nucleotides match TRBD1. Per the germline V gene, CDR1 is LNHDA and CDR2 is SQIVND (reference sequence). This CDR3 is 15 amino acids long. After removal of 9 bases from V and 3 bases from J, the junction contained 10 bases not matched to a gene. In DNA, the CDR3 is TGTGCCAGCGCCTCCTGGGACAGCCACACCGGGGAGCTGTTTTTT. It is translated as CASASWDSHTGELFF.

The rearrangement links TRBV2 to TRBJ1-1; D might be TRBD1 (6 bases). V lost 10 bases and J 12 bases, leaving 18 bases between the germline ends. The germline V gene has CDR1 SNHLY and CDR2 FYNNEI. CDR3 length equals 11 residues. The CDR3 protein is CAMHQVWGPFF. DNA for the CDR3: TGTGCCATGCACCAAGTCTGGGGGCCTTTCTTT.

The J gene is TRBJ1-2, the V gene TRBV6-2 or TRBV6-3; D not certain. CDR3 length: 15 amino acids. The germline V and J ends were trimmed by 2 bases and 4 bases, with 14 bases remaining between them. Per the germline V gene, CDR1 is MNHEY and CDR2 is SVGEGT. CDR3: CASSYADRGSYGYTF. DNA of the CDR3: TGTGCCAGCAGTTACGCGGACCGGGGAAGCTATGGCTACACCTTC.

The V call is TRBV6-6, the J call TRBJ1-1, with D unresolved. The CDR3 extends over 13 amino acids. Germline V CDR1 and CDR2: MNHNY, SVGAGI (reference sequence). V gave up 7 bases and J gave up 1 base, with 10 bases separating them. The DNA for the CDR3 is TGTGCCAGCACCAACAACAGGAACACTGAAGCTTTCTTT. Encoded protein: CASTNNRNTEAFF.

The chain carries TRBV6-5 and TRBJ2-5; D might be TRBD1 (6 bases). Germline V gives CDR1 MNHEY, CDR2 SVGAGI. V lost 6 bases and J 4 bases, leaving 12 bases between the germline ends. This CDR3 contains 13 residues. In DNA, the CDR3 is TGTGCCAGCAGGCGTACAGGGATAGAGACCCAGTACTTC. Translated: CASRRTGIETQYF.

The V call is TRBV2, the J call TRBJ2-4; the D gene is possibly TRBD2 (5 bases). The CDR3 is 15 residues long. Germline-derived CDR1 and CDR2 are SNHLY and FYNNEI. V lost 4 bases, J lost 2 bases, and 12 bases lay in between. CDR3 nucleotide sequence: TGTGCCAGCAGTGTCGGCGGGCCCCCCAAAAACATTCAGTACTTC. Encoded protein: CASSVGGPPKNIQYF.

The rearrangement joins TRBV2 to TRBJ1-2; TRBD1 agrees at 7 bases. The germline CDR1 and CDR2 sequences are SNHLY and FYNNEI. The CDR3 extends over 14 amino acids. The V and J ends lost 5 bases and 0 bases, in that order; junction bases with no gene match: 3. CDR3 nucleotide sequence: TGTGCCAGCAGTCGACAGGGAACTAACTATGGCTACACCTTC. Translated, it gives CASSRQGTNYGYTF.

This clone was observed once. This chain connects TRBV18 to TRBJ1-6; 9 bases match TRBD1. J was trimmed by 9 bases and V by 3 bases; bases with no gene match: 6. This CDR3 has 15 residues. Per the germline V gene, CDR1 is KGHSH and CDR2 is LQKENI. The chain's CDR3 is CASSPGTGNLSPLHF. CDR3 in DNA: TGTGCCAGCTCACCTGGGACAGGGAACCTTTCACCCCTCCACTTT.

This chain connects TRBV11-2 to TRBJ1-6; D is uncertain. This CDR3 is built from 15 residues. The V end lost 5 bases, the J end lost 7 bases, and 15 bases lay between the germline ends. Germline V CDR1 and CDR2: SGHAT, FQNNGV. CDR3 sequence (DNA): TGTGCCAGCAGCCCAGCGGGCCAGATCAATTCACCCCTCCACTTT. It is translated as CASSPAGQINSPLHF. The complete variable domain, with remaining parts taken from reference TRBV11-2 and TRBJ1-6, reads EAGVAQSPRYKIIEKRQSVAFWCNPISGHATLYWYQQILGQGPKLLIQFQNNGVVDDSQLPKDRFSAERLKGVDSTLKIQPAKLEDSAVYLCASSPAGQINSPLHFGNGTRLTVT.

V and J are TRBV7-3 and TRBJ1-1; TRBD1 matches 9 bases. The CDR3 is made up of 14 amino acids. The germline V gene has CDR1 SGHTA and CDR2 FQGTGA. V was pared by 2 bases and J by 4 bases, with 2 bases of the junction left unmatched. CDR3 loop: CASSLGQGSTEAFF. The CDR3 nucleotides are TGTGCCAGCAGCTTAGGACAGGGGAGCACTGAAGCTTTCTTT. Drawing the rest from reference TRBV7-3 and TRBJ1-1, the complete variable domain is GAGVSQTPSNKVTEKGKYVELRCDPISGHTALYWYRQSLGQGPEFLIYFQGTGAADDSGLPNDRFFAVRPEGSVSTLKIQRTERGDSAVYLCASSLGQGSTEAFFGQGTRLTVV.

This chain links TRBV10-3 with TRBJ1-2, with TRBD1 identical over 8 bases. The CDR3 loop spans 15 amino acids. Unmatched junction bases numbered 4, after V lost 0 bases and J lost 4 bases. Germline V gene sequence: CDR1 ENHRY, CDR2 SYGVKD. The chain's CDR3 is CAISESDRVGYGYTF. CDR3 in DNA: TGTGCCATCAGTGAGTCGGACAGGGTAGGCTATGGCTACACCTTC.

The chain joins TRBV4-1 to TRBJ2-3, with D tentatively TRBD2 (6 bases). Germline V gives CDR1 MGHRA, CDR2 YSYEKL. The V end was cut by 2 bases, the J end by 2 bases, with 17 bases between. The CDR3 spans 17 residues. As DNA, the CDR3 is TGCGCCAGCAGCCAAATCATGGCGGGGATTTCCACAGATACGCAGTATTTT. This encodes CASSQIMAGISTDTQYF.

The chain employs TRBV12-3 or TRBV12-4 and TRBJ1-5; TRBD1 agrees at 9 bases. The CDR3 is 13 residues long. The V segment lost 6 bases and the J segment 11 bases; nucleotides outside the gene matches: 8. CDR3 sequence (DNA): TGTGCCAGCAGATCAGGGACAGGGCGTACCCAGCATTTT. Its translation is CASRSGTGRTQHF.

The V call is TRBV5-6, the J call TRBJ1-4, with 8 bases fitting TRBD1. CDR3 length: 16 amino acids. The J segment lost 4 bases and the V segment lost 4 bases, leaving 9 bases of the junction unmatched. Germline CDR1 is SGHDT and CDR2 is YYEEEE. This chain's CDR3 is CASSRKRQGLNEKLFF. The CDR3 region has the DNA TGTGCCAGCAGCCGAAAAAGACAGGGGCTTAATGAAAAACTGTTTTTT.

The chain has TRBV4-1 and TRBJ1-5; D gene uncertain. Per the germline V gene, CDR1 is MGHRA and CDR2 is YSYEKL. CDR3 size: 15 residues. Trimming removed 0 bases at V and 0 bases at J, with 6 bases between. The CDR3, as DNA: TGCGCCAGCAGCCAAGATGAGTATAGCAATCAGCCCCAGCATTTT. Protein: CASSQDEYSNQPQHF.

Notes on this clone: The same CDR3 also results from other DNA sequences found in this sample. The chain has TRBV30 and TRBJ1-5, with TRBD1 identical over 7 bases. V was clipped by 2 bases and J by 4 bases; unmatched bases: 5. The CDR3 covers 14 residues. In germline, CDR1 is GTSNPN, CDR2 SVGIG (reference sequence). In DNA form, the CDR3 reads TGTGCCTGGAGTCGGGACAGTAATAATCAGCCCCAGCATTTT. It encodes CAWSRDSNNQPQHF.

The count of this clone is one. The V and J genes are TRBV13 and TRBJ2-5, with D possibly being TRBD2 (5 bases). Per the germline V gene, CDR1 is PRHDT and CDR2 is FYEKMQ (reference sequence). The length of the CDR3 is 14 residues. V lost 0 bases, J lost 2 bases, and 7 bases lay in between. CDR3 nucleotides: TGTGCCAGCAGCTTAGGCGGGAAACAAGAGACCCAGTACTTC. Its translation: CASSLGGKQETQYF.

This chain links TRBV2 with TRBJ2-7, with D possibly matching TRBD1 (6 bases). This CDR3 has 15 amino acids. The V end was cut by 6 bases, the J end by 6 bases, with 21 bases between. Germline V lookup: CDR1 SNHLY, CDR2 FYNNEI. As DNA, the CDR3 is TGTGCCAGCAGAGGACACCACAGGGAGTTGGGCGAGCAGTACTTC. Translated: CASRGHHRELGEQYF.